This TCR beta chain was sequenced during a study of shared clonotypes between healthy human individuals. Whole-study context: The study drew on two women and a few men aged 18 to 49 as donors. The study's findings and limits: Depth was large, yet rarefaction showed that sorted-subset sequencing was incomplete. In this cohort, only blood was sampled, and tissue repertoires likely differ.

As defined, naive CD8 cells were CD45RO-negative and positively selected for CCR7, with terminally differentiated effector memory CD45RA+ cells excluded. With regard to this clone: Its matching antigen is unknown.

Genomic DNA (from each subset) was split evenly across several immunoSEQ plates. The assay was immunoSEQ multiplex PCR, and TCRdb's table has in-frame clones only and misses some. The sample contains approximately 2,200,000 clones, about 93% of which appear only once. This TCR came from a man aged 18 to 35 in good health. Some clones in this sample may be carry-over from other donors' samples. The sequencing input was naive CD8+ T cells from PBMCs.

CDR3 region: CASSLGTGAYSNQPQHF. The CDR3 DNA reads as TGTGCCAGCAGCTTGGGGACAGGGGCTTATAGCAATCAGCCCCAGCATTTT. The chain is built from TRBV5-8 and TRBJ1-5, with 9 bases fitting TRBD1. The V gene end was trimmed by 0 bases and the J gene end by 0 bases; junction bases not matched to a gene: 4. This CDR3 has 17 residues. Looked up from germline, CDR1 is SGHTS and CDR2 is YDEGEE.